The rows below give T cell receptor beta chains drawn from one sample of a study of cytomegalovirus exposure and HLA in healthy donors. Clones were sequenced by immunoSEQ multiplex PCR, and TCRdb holds only the in-frame ones, with some missing. The sample totals over 50,000 clones. The source material was PBMCs. The receptors were gathered from a man in his forties or fifties in good health and CMV-seropositive. Both conserved end residues are trimmed from each CDR3. A D gene is named only where the DNA matches it firmly.

>TRBJ1-2|TRBD1|TRBV15
ATSRDLSIGQGMYGYT
>TRBJ1-2|NA|TRBV5-5
ASSLGGRRTNYGYT
>TRBJ1-5|NA|TRBV28
ASSFTVISNQPQH
>TRBJ2-7|NA|TRBV18
ASSRNSYEQY
>TRBJ2-7|TRBD2|TRBV9
ASSVVGTSGSEQY
>TRBJ1-2|NA|TRBV19
ASSRAGPGYT
>TRBJ1-2|TRBD1|TRBV5-1
ASSETGLYGYT
>TRBJ2-2|NA|TRBV7-9
ASSFGGITGELF
>TRBJ2-7|TRBD2|TRBV28
ASSWSLAGKGEQY
>TRBJ1-1|NA|TRBV6-1
ASRWQNTEAF
>TRBJ2-3|TRBD2|TRBV18
ASSPLGLAGVLRRADTQY
>TRBJ2-7|NA|TRBV5-3
ARSFDRLHEQY
>TRBJ1-1|TRBD1|TRBV5-4
ASSPGQAPNLNTEAF
>TRBJ2-7|TRBD1|TRBV28
ASSSAGTGDREQY
>TRBJ1-4|NA|TRBV6-5
ASSHGRGTEKLF
>TRBJ1-5|TRBD1|TRBV5-6
ASSAATGDNQPQH
>TRBJ2-1|NA|TRBV9
ASSVGAGSSYNEQF
>TRBJ2-7|TRBD2|TRBV7-2
ASSLYPGLRNYEQY
>TRBJ2-3|TRBD1|TRBV2
ASSYGTGSTDTQY
>TRBJ1-5|NA|TRBV18
ASSPGQHQPQH
>TRBJ2-7|TRBD2|TRBV4-3
ASSQDNAGGPYEQY
>TRBJ1-1|NA|TRBV9
ASSVGEGLKTEAF
>TRBJ1-3|NA|TRBV19
ASSNQGTGNTIY
>TRBJ1-2|TRBD1|TRBV15
ATSRDRQGARGGYT
>TRBJ2-3|TRBD2|TRBV7-2
ASSLDLAGGFGDTQY
>TRBJ1-5|NA|TRBV29-1
SVEGGGGGQPQH
>TRBJ2-7|TRBD2|TRBV19
ASSPGTSERYQY
>TRBJ1-2|NA|TRBV10-3
AISEGGGSPYGYT
>TRBJ2-7|TRBD2|TRBV27
ASSFQTSGGQMSSYEQY
>TRBJ1-1|TRBD1|TRBV7-2
ASSSPGQRTEAF
>TRBJ2-2|TRBD2|TRBV5-1
ASSLASGGTGELF
>TRBJ1-6|NA|TRBV30
AWNPTGSSPLH
>TRBJ2-2|TRBD1|TRBV7-8
ASSSWTGGNGELF